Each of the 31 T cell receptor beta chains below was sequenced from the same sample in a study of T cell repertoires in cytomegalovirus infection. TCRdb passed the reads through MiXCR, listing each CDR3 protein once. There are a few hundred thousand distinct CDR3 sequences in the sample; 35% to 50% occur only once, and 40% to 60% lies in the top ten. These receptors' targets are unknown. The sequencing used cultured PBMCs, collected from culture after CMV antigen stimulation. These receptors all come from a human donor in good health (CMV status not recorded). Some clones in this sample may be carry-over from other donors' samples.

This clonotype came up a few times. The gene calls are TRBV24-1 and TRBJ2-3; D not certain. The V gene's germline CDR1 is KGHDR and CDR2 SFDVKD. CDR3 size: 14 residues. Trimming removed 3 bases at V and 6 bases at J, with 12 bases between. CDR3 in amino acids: CATSDPPYSDTQYF. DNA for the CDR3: TGTGCCACCAGTGATCCACCCTACTCCGATACGCAGTATTTT.

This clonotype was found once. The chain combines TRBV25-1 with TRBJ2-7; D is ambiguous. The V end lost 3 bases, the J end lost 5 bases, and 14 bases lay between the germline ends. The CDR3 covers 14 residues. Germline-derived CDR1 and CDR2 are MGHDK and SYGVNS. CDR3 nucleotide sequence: TGTGCCAGCAGTGACGAAGTCGACGTGGACGAGCAGTACTTC. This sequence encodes CASSDEVDVDEQYF.

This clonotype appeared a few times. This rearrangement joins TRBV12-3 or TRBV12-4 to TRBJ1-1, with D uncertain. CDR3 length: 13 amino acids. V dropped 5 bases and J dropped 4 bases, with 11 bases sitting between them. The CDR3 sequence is CASSPRVSTEAFF. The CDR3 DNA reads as TGTGCCAGCAGTCCGAGGGTTTCCACTGAAGCTTTCTTT.

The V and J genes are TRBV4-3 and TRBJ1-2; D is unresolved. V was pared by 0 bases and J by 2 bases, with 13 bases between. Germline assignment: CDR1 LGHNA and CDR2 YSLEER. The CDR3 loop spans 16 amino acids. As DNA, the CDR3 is TGCGCCAGCAGCCAAGACTCTCGAACAGAGAACTATGGCTACACCTTC. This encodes CASSQDSRTENYGYTF.

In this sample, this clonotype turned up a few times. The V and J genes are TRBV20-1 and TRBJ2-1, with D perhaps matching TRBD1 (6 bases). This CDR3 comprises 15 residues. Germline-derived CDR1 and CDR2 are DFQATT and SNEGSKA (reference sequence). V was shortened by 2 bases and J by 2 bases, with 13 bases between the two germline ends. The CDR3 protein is CSARPYREPYNEQFF. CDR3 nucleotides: TGCAGTGCTAGACCATACAGGGAACCCTACAATGAGCAGTTCTTC.

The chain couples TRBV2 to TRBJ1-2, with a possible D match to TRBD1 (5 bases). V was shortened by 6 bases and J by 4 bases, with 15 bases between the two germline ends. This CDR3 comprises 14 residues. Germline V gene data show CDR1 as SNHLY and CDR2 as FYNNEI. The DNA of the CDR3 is TGTGCCAGCAGCGAGACGGACACCCTCTATGGCTACACCTTC. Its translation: CASSETDTLYGYTF.

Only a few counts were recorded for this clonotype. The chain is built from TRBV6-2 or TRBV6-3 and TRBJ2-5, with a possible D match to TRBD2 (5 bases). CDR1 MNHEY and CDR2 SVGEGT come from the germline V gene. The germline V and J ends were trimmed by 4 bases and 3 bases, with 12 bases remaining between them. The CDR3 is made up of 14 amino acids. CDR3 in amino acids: CASSFAGMKETQYF. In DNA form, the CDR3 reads TGTGCCAGCAGTTTTGCCGGGATGAAAGAGACCCAGTACTTC.

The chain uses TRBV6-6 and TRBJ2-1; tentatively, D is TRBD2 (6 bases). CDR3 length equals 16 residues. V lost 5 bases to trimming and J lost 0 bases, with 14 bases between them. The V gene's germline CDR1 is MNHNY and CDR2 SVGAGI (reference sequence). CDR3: CASSPVGGRSYNEQFF. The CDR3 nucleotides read TGTGCCAGCAGTCCGGTGGGGGGTCGCTCCTACAATGAGCAGTTCTTC.

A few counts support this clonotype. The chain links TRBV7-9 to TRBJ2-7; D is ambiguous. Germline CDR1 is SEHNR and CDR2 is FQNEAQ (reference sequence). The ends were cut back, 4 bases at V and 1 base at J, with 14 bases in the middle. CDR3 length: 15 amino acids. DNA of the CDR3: TGTGCCAGCAGCTCCACGGCCCCCCCATCCTACGAGCAGTACTTC. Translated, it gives CASSSTAPPSYEQYF.

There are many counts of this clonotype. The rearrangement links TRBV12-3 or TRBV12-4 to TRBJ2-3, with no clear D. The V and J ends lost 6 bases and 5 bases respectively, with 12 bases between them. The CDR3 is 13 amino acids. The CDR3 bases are TGTGCCAGCAGCTTAAGAGGCGGAGATACGCAGTATTTT. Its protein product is CASSLRGGDTQYF.

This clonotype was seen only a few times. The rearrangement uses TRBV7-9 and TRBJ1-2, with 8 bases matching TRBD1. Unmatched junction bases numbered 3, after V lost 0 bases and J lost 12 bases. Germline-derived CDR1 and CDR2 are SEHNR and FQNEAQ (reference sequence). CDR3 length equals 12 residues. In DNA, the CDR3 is TGTGCCAGCAGCTTAGCCGGGACAGGAGACACCTTC. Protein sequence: CASSLAGTGDTF.

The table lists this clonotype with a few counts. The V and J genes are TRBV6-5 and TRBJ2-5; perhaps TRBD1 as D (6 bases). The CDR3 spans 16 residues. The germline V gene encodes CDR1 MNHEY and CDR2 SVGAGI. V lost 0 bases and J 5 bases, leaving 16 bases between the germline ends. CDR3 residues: CASSYSGTHGGETQYF. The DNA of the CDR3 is TGTGCCAGCAGTTACTCGGGCACACATGGGGGCGAGACCCAGTACTTC.

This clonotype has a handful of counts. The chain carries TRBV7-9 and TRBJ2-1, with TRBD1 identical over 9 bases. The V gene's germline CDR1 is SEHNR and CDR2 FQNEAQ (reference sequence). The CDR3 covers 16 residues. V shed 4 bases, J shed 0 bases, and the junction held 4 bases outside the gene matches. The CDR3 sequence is CASSYYRGPSYNEQFF. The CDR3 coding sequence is TGTGCCAGCAGCTATTACAGGGGGCCCTCCTACAATGAGCAGTTCTTC. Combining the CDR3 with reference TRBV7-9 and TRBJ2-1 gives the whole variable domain DTGVSQNPRHKITKRGQNVTFRCDPISEHNRLYWYRQTLGQGPEFLTYFQNEAQLEKSRLLSDRFSAERPKGSFSTLEIQRTEQGDSAMYLCASSYYRGPSYNEQFFGPGTRLTVL.

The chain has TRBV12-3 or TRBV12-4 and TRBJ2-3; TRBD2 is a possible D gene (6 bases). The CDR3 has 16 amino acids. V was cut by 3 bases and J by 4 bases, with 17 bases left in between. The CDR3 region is CASSFGGRRGADTQYF. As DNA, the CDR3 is TGTGCCAGCAGTTTTGGTGGCCGGAGGGGCGCAGATACGCAGTATTTT.

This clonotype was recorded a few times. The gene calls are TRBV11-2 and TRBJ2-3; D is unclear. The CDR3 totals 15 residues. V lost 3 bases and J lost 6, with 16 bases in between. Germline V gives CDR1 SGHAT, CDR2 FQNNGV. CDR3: CASSFLGNLDDTQYF. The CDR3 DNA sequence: TGTGCCAGCAGCTTCTTAGGAAATCTAGATGATACGCAGTATTTT.

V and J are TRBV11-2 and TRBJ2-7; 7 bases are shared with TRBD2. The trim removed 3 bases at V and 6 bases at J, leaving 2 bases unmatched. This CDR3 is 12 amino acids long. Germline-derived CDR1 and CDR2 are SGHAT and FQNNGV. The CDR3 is CASSLSSGEQYF. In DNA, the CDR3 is TGTGCCAGCAGCTTGTCTAGCGGCGAGCAGTACTTC.

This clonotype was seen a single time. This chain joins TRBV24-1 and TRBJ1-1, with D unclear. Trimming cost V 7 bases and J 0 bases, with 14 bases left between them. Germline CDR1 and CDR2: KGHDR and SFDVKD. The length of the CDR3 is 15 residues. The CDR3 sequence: CATRDSNRMNTEAFF. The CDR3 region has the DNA TGTGCCACCAGGGACTCTAACCGGATGAACACTGAAGCTTTCTTT.

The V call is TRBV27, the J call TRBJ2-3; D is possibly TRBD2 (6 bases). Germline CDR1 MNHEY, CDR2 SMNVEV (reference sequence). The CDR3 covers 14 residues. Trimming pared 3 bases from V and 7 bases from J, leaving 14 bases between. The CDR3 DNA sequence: TGTGCCAGCAGTTTCTTCCGGGACTCCAATACGCAGTATTTT. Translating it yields CASSFFRDSNTQYF.

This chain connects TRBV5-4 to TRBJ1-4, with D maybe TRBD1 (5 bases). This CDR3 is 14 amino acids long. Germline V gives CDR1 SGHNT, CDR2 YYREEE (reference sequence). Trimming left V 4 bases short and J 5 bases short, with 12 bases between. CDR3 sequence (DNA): TGTGCCAGCAGCCTAACAGGAGGAAATGAAAAACTGTTTTTT. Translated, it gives CASSLTGGNEKLFF.

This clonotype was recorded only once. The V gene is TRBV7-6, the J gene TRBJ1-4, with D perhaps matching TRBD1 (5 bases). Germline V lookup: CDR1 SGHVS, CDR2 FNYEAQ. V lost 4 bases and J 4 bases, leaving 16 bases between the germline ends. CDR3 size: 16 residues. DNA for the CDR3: TGTGCCAGCAGCTCACCCGGGACTGCTCTTAATGAAAAACTGTTTTTT. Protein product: CASSSPGTALNEKLFF.

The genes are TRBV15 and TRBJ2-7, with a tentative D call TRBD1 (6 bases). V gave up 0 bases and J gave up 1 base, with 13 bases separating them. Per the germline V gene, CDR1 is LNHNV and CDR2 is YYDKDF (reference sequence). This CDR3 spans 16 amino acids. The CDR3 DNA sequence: TGTGCCACCAGCAGAGATTTAGCGAGGGGGTCCTACGAGCAGTACTTC. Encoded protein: CATSRDLARGSYEQYF.

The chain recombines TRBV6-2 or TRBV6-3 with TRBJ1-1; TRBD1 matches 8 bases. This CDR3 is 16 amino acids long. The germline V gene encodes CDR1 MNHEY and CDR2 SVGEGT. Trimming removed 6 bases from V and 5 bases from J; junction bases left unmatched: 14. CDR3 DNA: TGTGCCAGCAGCTATCCGGGACAGGTGGCTACGACTGAAGCTTTCTTT. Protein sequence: CASSYPGQVATTEAFF.

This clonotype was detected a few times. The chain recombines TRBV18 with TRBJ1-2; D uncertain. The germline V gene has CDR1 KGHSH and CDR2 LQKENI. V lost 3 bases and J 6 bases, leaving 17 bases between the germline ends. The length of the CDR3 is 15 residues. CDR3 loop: CASSPGGKLGDGYTF. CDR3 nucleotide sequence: TGTGCCAGCTCACCGGGCGGAAAGCTCGGGGATGGCTACACCTTC.

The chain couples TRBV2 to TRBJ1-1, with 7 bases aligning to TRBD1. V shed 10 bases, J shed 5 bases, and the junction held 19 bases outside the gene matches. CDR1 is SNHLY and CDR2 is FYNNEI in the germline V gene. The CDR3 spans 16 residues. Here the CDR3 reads CATRTGYFGEGTEAFF. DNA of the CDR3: TGTGCCACGAGGACAGGATATTTCGGGGAAGGGACTGAAGCTTTCTTT.

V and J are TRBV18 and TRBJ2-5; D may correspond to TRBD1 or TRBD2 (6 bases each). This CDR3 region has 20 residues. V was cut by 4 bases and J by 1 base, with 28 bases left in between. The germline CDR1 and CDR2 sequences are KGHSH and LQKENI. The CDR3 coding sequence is TGTGCCAGCTCACGCGGGCCGGGACAAGTGGATGGAGGGGGCCAAGAGACCCAGTACTTC. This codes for CASSRGPGQVDGGGQETQYF.

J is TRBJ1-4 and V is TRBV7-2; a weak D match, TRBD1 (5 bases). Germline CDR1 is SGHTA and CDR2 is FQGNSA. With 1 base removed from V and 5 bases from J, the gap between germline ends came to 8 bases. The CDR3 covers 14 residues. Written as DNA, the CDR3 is TGTGCCAGCAGCTTAGAGGCAGGGAATGAAAAACTGTTTTTT. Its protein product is CASSLEAGNEKLFF.

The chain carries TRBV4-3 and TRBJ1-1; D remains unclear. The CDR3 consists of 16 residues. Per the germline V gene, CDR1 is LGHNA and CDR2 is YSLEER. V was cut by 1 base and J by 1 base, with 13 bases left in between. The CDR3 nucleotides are TGCGCCAGCAGCCAAGGATTGAAGGGAGGGAACACTGAAGCTTTCTTT. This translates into CASSQGLKGGNTEAFF.

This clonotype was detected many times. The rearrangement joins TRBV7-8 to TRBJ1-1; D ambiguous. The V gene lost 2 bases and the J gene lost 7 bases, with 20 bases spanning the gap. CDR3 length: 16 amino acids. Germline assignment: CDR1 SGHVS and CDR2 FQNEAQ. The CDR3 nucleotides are TGTGCCAGCAGCTTAACTAATTTTTTGGCGGCTAATGAAGCTTTCTTT. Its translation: CASSLTNFLAANEAFF.

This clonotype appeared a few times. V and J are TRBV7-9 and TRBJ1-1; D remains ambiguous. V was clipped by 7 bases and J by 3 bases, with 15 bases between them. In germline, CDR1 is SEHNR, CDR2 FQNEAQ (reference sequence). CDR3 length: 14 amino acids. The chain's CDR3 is CASNGIRMYTEAFF. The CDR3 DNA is TGTGCCAGCAACGGTATAAGGATGTACACTGAAGCTTTCTTT.

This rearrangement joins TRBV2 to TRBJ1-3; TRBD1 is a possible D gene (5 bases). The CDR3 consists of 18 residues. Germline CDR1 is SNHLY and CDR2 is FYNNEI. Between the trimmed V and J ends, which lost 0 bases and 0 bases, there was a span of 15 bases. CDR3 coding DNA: TGTGCCAGCAGTGAAGCGCTGGGGCCCGGTTACTCTGGAAACACCATATATTTT. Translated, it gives CASSEALGPGYSGNTIYF.

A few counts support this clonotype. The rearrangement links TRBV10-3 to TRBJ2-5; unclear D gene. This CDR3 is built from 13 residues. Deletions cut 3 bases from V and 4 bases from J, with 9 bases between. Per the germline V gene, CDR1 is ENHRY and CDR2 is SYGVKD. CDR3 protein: CAISEASGETQYF. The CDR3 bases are TGTGCCATCAGTGAAGCCTCAGGAGAGACCCAGTACTTC.